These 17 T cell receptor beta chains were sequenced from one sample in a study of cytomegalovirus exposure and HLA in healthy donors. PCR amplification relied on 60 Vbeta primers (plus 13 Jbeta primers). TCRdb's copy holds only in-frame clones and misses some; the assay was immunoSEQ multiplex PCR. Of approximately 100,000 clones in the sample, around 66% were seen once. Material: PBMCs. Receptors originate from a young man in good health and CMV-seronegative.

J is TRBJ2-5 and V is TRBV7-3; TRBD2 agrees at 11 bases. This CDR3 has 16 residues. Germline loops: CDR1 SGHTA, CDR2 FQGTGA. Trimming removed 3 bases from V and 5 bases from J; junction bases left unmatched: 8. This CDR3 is CASSFSPTSGVETQYF. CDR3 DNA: TGTGCCAGCAGCTTCTCCCCGACTAGCGGGGTCGAGACCCAGTACTTC.

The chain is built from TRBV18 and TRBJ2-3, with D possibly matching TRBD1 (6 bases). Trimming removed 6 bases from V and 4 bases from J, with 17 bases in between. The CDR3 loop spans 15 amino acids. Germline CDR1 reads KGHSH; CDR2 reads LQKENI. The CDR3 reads CASSLGTLKADTQYF. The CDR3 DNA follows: TGTGCCAGCTCGCTCGGGACACTCAAGGCAGATACGCAGTATTTT.

CDR3 residues: CASSLAGAGWAGELFF. The CDR3 DNA follows: TGTGCCAGCAGCCTAGCGGGAGCAGGTTGGGCCGGGGAGCTGTTTTTT. The chain carries TRBV5-6 and TRBJ2-2; 10 bases align to TRBD2. The V segment lost 4 bases and the J segment 6 bases; nucleotides outside the gene matches: 9. The CDR3 contains 16 residues. Germline assignment: CDR1 SGHDT and CDR2 YYEEEE.

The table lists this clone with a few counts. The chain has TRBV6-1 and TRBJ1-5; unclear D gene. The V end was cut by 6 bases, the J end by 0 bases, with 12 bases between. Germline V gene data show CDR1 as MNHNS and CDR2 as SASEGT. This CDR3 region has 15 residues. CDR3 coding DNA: TGTGCCAGCAGCCTGGGGAGTTTTAGCAATCAGCCCCAGCATTTT. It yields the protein CASSLGSFSNQPQHF.

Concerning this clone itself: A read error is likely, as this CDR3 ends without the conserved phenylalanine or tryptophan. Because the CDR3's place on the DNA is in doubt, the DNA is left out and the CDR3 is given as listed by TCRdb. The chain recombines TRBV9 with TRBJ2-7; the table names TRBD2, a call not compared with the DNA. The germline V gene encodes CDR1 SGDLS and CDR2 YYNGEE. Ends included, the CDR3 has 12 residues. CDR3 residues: CASSVEGTSGRI.

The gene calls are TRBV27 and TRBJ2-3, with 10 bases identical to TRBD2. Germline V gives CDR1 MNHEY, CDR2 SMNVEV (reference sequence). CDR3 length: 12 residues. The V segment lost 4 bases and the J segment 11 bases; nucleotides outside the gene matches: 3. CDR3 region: CASSSSGSLQYF. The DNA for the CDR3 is TGTGCCAGCAGTTCTAGCGGGAGCTTGCAGTATTTT.

CDR3 protein: CSVDSWGHSSYNEQFF. The CDR3 region has the DNA TGCAGCGTTGATTCTTGGGGACATAGCTCCTACAATGAGCAGTTCTTC. The V gene is TRBV29-1, the J gene TRBJ2-1; tentative D call: TRBD1 (6 bases). Germline CDR1 reads SQVTM; CDR2 reads ANQGSEA. Trimming removed 3 bases from V and 0 bases from J, with 15 bases in between. The CDR3 is 16 amino acids.

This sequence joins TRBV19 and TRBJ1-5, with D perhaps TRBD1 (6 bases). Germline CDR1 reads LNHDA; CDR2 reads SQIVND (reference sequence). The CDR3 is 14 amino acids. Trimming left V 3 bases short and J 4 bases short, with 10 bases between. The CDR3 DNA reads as TGTGCCAGTAGTATGGGTAGGGGGAATCAGCCCCAGCATTTT. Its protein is CASSMGRGNQPQHF.

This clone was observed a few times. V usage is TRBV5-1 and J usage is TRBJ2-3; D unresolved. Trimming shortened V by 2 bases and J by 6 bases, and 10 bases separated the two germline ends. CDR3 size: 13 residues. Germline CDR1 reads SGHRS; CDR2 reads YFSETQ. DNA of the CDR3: TGCGCCAGCAGCTTCTCGAATCAGGATACGCAGTATTTT. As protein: CASSFSNQDTQYF. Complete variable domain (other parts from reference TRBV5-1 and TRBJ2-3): KAGVTQTPRYLIKTRGQQVTLSCSPISGHRSVSWYQQTPGQGLQFLFEYFSETQRNKGNFPGRFSGRQFSNSRSEMNVSTLELGDSALYLCASSFSNQDTQYFGPGTRLTVL.

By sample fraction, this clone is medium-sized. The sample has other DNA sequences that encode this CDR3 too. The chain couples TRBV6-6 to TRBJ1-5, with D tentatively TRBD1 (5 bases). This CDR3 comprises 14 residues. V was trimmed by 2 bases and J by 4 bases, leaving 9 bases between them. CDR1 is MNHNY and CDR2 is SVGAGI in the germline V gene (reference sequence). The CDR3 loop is CASSYGQGNQPQHF. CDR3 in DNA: TGTGCCAGCAGTTACGGGCAGGGTAATCAGCCCCAGCATTTT.

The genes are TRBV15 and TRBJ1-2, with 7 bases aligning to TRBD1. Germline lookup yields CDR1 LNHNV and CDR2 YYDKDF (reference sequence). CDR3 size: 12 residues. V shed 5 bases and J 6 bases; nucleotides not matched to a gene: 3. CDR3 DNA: TGTGCCACCAGCTCCACAGGGGATGGCTACACCTTC. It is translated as CATSSTGDGYTF.

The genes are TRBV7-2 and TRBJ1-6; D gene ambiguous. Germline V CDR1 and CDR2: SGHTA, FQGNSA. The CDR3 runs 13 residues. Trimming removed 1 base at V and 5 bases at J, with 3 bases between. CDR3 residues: CASSLEHNSPLHF. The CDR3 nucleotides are TGTGCCAGCAGCTTAGAGCATAATTCACCCCTCCACTTT.

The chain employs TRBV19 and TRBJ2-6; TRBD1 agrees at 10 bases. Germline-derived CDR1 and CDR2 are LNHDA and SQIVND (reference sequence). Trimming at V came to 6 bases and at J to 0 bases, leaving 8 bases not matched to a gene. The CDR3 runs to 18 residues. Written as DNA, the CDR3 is TGTGCCAGTAGGAATACCGGGACAGGGGTCTCTGGGGCCAACGTCCTGACTTTC. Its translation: CASRNTGTGVSGANVLTF.

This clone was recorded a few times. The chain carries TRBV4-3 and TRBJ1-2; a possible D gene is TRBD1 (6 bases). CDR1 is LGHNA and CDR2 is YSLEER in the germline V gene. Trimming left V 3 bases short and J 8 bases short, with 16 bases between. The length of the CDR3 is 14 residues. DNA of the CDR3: TGCGCCAGCAGCCAGCGAGGGGGGGGCGGCGGCTACACCTTC. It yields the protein CASSQRGGGGGYTF.

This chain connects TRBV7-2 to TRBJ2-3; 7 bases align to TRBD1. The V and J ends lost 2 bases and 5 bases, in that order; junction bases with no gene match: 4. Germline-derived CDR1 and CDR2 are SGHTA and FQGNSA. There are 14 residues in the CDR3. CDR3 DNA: TGTGCCAGCAGCTTAACAGGGGTTGGAGATACGCAGTATTTT. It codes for CASSLTGVGDTQYF.

The CDR3 sequence is CASSAREGRGYTF. Written as DNA, the CDR3 is TGTGCCAGCAGCGCCAGGGAGGGACGTGGCTACACCTTC. The chain couples TRBV5-4 to TRBJ1-2; the D gene is possibly TRBD1 (5 bases). Trimming stripped 4 bases from V and 7 bases from J, with 14 bases between. The germline V gene has CDR1 SGHNT and CDR2 YYREEE (reference sequence). The CDR3 loop spans 13 amino acids.

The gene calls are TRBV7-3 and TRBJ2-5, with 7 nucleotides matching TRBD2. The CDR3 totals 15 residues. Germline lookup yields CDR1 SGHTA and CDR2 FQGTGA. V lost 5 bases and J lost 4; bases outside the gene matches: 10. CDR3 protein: CASSRGIREGETQYF. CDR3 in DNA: TGTGCCAGCAGCCGGGGGATTAGGGAGGGAGAGACCCAGTACTTC. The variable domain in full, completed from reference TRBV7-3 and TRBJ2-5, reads GAGVSQTPSNKVTEKGKYVELRCDPISGHTALYWYRQSLGQGPEFLIYFQGTGAADDSGLPNDRFFAVRPEGSVSTLKIQRTERGDSAVYLCASSRGIREGETQYFGPGTRLLVL.